One T cell receptor (beta chain) is described in this entry. Its antigen is unknown. Clones were read by immunoSEQ multiplex PCR, and TCRdb kept only the in-frame ones, dropping some. The sample includes about 140,000 clones. This CDR3 has 15 residues. The V gene lost 5 bases and the J gene lost 4 bases, with 14 bases spanning the gap. CDR1 SGHVS and CDR2 FQNEAQ come from the germline V gene. The data were obtained in a study of T cell responses to AZD1222 COVID-19 vaccine. Study-level points and caveats: Variant regions that are unmutated are reportedly the target of nearly half of spike-specific TCRs. Most donors were white British, females outnumbered males, and clonal diversity was possibly underestimated.

The TCR was taken from an adult in good health. The sample consisted of peripheral blood. The V call is TRBV7-8, the J call TRBJ1-4, with D perhaps matching TRBD1 (6 bases). This chain's CDR3 is CASSNFRQVNEKLFF. For the CDR3, the DNA is TGTGCCAGCAGCAACTTCCGACAGGTTAATGAAAAACTGTTTTTT.